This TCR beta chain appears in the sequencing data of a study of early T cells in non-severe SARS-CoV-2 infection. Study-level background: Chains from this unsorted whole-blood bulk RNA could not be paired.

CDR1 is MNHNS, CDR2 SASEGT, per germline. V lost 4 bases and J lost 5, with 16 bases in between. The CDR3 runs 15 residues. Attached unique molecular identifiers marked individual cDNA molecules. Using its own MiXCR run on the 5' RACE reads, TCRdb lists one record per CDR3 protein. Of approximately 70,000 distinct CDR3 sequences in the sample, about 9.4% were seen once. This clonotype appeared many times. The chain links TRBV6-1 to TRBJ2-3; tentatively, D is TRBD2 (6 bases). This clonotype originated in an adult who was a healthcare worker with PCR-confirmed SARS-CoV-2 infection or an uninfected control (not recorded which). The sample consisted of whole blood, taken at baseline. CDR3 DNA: TGTGCCAGCAGTGCCGCCGGGACTCGTCTAGATACGCAGTATTTT. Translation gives CASSAAGTRLDTQYF.